Listed below are T cell receptor beta chains from one sample, sequenced in a study of CD8+ T cells in alopecia areata. Assay used: immunoSEQ multiplex PCR; TCRdb lists only in-frame clones, some missing. The sample has about 60,000 clones, 40% to 55% seen once. Specimen: CD8+ T cells sorted from blood, collected at roughly week 36, from a patient treated with tofacitinib. The receptors here all came from a human donor with alopecia areata. The CDR3 runs from the conserved cysteine through the conserved F or W. Fields, in order: V gene, D gene, J gene, clone size, CDR3 protein, CDR3 DNA. The D gene is left open where the match is weak. Clone size is stated in some rows and not others, as once, few, many or a class when expanded.

V: TRBV9
D: .
J: TRBJ2-3
size: .
CDR3: CASSVVGAALDTQYF
DNA: TGTGCCAGCAGCGTAGTAGGTGCCGCACTTGATACGCAGTATTTT

V: TRBV29-1
D: .
J: TRBJ1-2
size: .
CDR3: CSVAFNLLKGYTF
DNA: TGCAGCGTAGCATTTAATCTACTAAAGGGCTACACCTTC

V: TRBV29-1
D: .
J: TRBJ2-1
size: few
CDR3: CSVDSGEIYNEQFF
DNA: TGCAGCGTTGATTCAGGGGAAATCTACAATGAGCAGTTCTTC

V: TRBV7-9
D: .
J: TRBJ2-7
size: .
CDR3: CASSLGGVGKEQYF
DNA: TGTGCCAGCAGCTTAGGTGGGGTCGGTAAGGAGCAGTACTTC

V: TRBV27
D: .
J: TRBJ1-2
size: .
CDR3: CASSLDRYYGYTF
DNA: TGTGCCAGCAGTTTAGACAGATATTATGGCTACACCTTC

V: TRBV23-1
D: .
J: TRBJ1-5
size: .
CDR3: CASSRLVGRTDNNQPQHF
DNA: TGCGCCAGCAGTCGACTCGTGGGCAGGACGGATAACAATCAGCCCCAGCATTTT

V: TRBV5-4
D: .
J: TRBJ2-3
size: .
CDR3: CASSLEPRATDTQYF
DNA: TGTGCCAGCAGCTTGGAGCCCCGGGCGACAGATACGCAGTATTTT

V: TRBV19
D: .
J: TRBJ1-1
size: .
CDR3: CASSYNPVNTEAFF
DNA: TGTGCCAGTAGCTACAATCCTGTGAACACTGAAGCTTTCTTT

V: TRBV5-6
D: TRBD1
J: TRBJ1-1
size: .
CDR3: CASSMNRGEAFF
DNA: TGTGCCAGCAGCATGAACAGGGGTGAAGCTTTCTTT

V: TRBV29-1
D: .
J: TRBJ2-7
size: few
CDR3: CSVEGRDYEQYF
DNA: TGCAGCGTTGAGGGCAGGGACTACGAGCAGTACTTC

V: TRBV27
D: .
J: TRBJ2-1
size: once
CDR3: CASSFTRGNEQFF
DNA: TGTGCCAGCAGTTTCACTCGGGGCAATGAGCAGTTCTTC

V: TRBV2
D: .
J: TRBJ2-5
size: .
CDR3: CASIGQNLETQYF
DNA: TGTGCCAGCATAGGCCAGAACCTTGAGACCCAGTACTTC

V: TRBV29-1
D: .
J: TRBJ2-7
size: .
CDR3: CSVFSGEQYF
DNA: TGCAGCGTTTTCTCTGGGGAGCAGTACTTC

V: TRBV11-2
D: .
J: TRBJ1-2
size: .
CDR3: CASSSDSSGYGYTF
DNA: TGTGCCAGCAGCTCCGACAGTTCGGGCTATGGCTACACCTTC

V: TRBV29-1
D: .
J: TRBJ2-3
size: .
CDR3: CSVLASPDTQYF
DNA: TGCAGCGTCCTTGCGAGCCCAGATACGCAGTATTTT

V: TRBV7-9
D: .
J: TRBJ2-2
size: .
CDR3: CASSFGTGELFF
DNA: TGTGCCAGCAGCTTCGGCACCGGGGAGCTGTTTTTT

V: TRBV5-6
D: TRBD1
J: TRBJ2-6
size: .
CDR3: CASSPSGTESSGANVLTF
DNA: TGTGCCAGCAGCCCATCCGGGACAGAGTCCTCTGGGGCCAACGTCCTGACTTTC

V: TRBV30
D: TRBD1
J: TRBJ2-2
size: .
CDR3: CAWSTRGLGTGELFF
DNA: TGTGCCTGGAGTACCAGGGGGCTGGGGACCGGGGAGCTGTTTTTT

V: TRBV7-8
D: .
J: TRBJ2-4
size: few
CDR3: CASSLAGPNIQYF
DNA: TGTGCCAGCAGCTTAGCGGGGCCAAACATTCAGTACTTC

V: TRBV5-1
D: .
J: TRBJ2-7
size: few
CDR3: CASSLDRSYEQYF
DNA: TGCGCCAGCAGCTTGGACAGATCCTACGAGCAGTACTTC

V: TRBV29-1
D: .
J: TRBJ2-7
size: .
CDR3: CSVGGYEQYF
DNA: TGCAGCGTTGGGGGGTACGAGCAGTACTTC

V: TRBV9
D: .
J: TRBJ2-2
size: .
CDR3: CASSVGGNTGELFF
DNA: TGTGCCAGCAGCGTAGGGGGGAACACCGGGGAGCTGTTTTTT